This T cell receptor beta chain was identified during a study of cytomegalovirus exposure and HLA in healthy donors. V lost 6 bases, J lost 7 bases, and 13 bases lay in between. The CDR3 contains 14 residues. Germline lookup yields CDR1 MNHNS and CDR2 SASEGT. The study ran its PCR with 60 Vbeta and 13 Jbeta primers. TCRdb's table, derived via immunoSEQ multiplex PCR, lists solely in-frame clones and lacks some. The sample yields about 210,000 clones, under 85% seen once. This chain uses TRBV6-1 with TRBJ1-6; D not certain. This TCR was recovered from a woman aged 45-65 years in good health and CMV-seropositive. The specimen sequenced was PBMCs. The CDR3 DNA follows: TGTGCCAGCAGAGCCCTGGCGGGGAATTCACCCCTCCACTTT. The encoded protein is CASRALAGNSPLHF.